This TCR beta chain was captured by sequencing in a study of T-cell reconstitution after alpha-beta-depleted transplantation in children. Preparation of the TCRbeta library involved a method that used unique molecular identifiers. TCRdb independently ran MiXCR on the PCR reads; one entry per CDR3 protein. Here the sample spans 400,000 to 500,000 distinct CDR3 sequences, approximately 11% being singletons. This clonotype appeared many times. The trim removed 4 bases at V and 0 bases at J, leaving 4 bases unmatched. Germline V gene lookup returns CDR1 SGHRS and CDR2 YFSETQ. The CDR3 consists of 16 residues.

V is TRBV5-1 and J is TRBJ2-7, with 13 bases matching TRBD2. The specimen comprised PBMCs from the stem cell graft donor, sampled from the stem cell graft. The origin of this receptor is a human donor who donated a stem cell graft to a child with acute myeloid leukemia. Here the CDR3 DNA reads TGCGCCAGCAGCCCGGGACTAGCGGGGAGCTCCTACGAGCAGTACTTC. It translates to CASSPGLAGSSYEQYF. Drawing the rest from reference TRBV5-1 and TRBJ2-7, the complete variable domain is KAGVTQTPRYLIKTRGQQVTLSCSPISGHRSVSWYQQTPGQGLQFLFEYFSETQRNKGNFPGRFSGRQFSNSRSEMNVSTLELGDSALYLCASSPGLAGSSYEQYFGPGTRLTVT.